Below are 7 T cell receptor beta chains sequenced from a single sample in a study of CD8 T cells in ankylosing spondylitis. No cognate antigen is known for these TCRs. Study-level findings and limits: In ankylosing spondylitis blood, a motif of eight highly homologous TCR beta variants appeared characteristic.

TCRdb reprocessed the 5' RACE reads with MiXCR, giving one entry per CDR3 protein. The data hold about 800,000 distinct CDR3 sequences, with about an eighth observed a single time. The specimen sequenced was blood, either unsorted or a sorted T cell fraction (not recorded which). Source of these receptors: a male donor with ankylosing spondylitis.

This clonotype has more than one count but fewer than ten. V usage is TRBV7-9 and J usage is TRBJ2-2, with D uncertain. This CDR3 spans 13 amino acids. Germline V gene lookup returns CDR1 SEHNR and CDR2 FQNEAQ (reference sequence). The V and J ends lost 2 bases and 5 bases respectively, with 6 bases between them. The CDR3 nucleotides read TGTGCCAGCAGCTTAACCCAAACCGGGGAGCTGTTTTTT. It specifies CASSLTQTGELFF. The full variable domain, its missing parts supplied by reference TRBV7-9 and TRBJ2-2, is DTGVSQNPRHKITKRGQNVTFRCDPISEHNRLYWYRQTLGQGPEFLTYFQNEAQLEKSRLLSDRFSAERPKGSFSTLEIQRTEQGDSAMYLCASSLTQTGELFFGEGSRLTVL.

There are many counts of this clonotype. The V call is TRBV10-3, the J call TRBJ2-1; a possible D gene is TRBD2 (6 bases). The CDR3 extends over 13 amino acids. The germline V gene has CDR1 ENHRY and CDR2 SYGVKD. Trimming stripped 1 base from V and 6 bases from J, with 7 bases between. The CDR3 nucleotides read TGTGCCATCAGTGAGTTCGGGGGCAATGAGCAGTTCTTC. It specifies CAISEFGGNEQFF.

This clonotype came up a few times. This sequence joins TRBV7-2 and TRBJ2-3; a weak D match, TRBD2 (5 bases). Germline V gene sequence: CDR1 SGHTA, CDR2 FQGNSA. The germline V and J ends were trimmed by 5 bases and 1 base, with 16 bases remaining between them. The CDR3 spans 16 residues. This CDR3 reads CASSPDLATGTDTQYF. The CDR3 DNA follows: TGTGCCAGCAGCCCGGACCTAGCCACGGGCACAGATACGCAGTATTTT.

This chain links TRBV4-3 with TRBJ1-6; D uncertain. The germline V and J ends were trimmed by 4 bases and 7 bases, with 14 bases remaining between them. The CDR3 extends over 15 amino acids. In germline, CDR1 is LGHNA, CDR2 YSLEER. For the CDR3, the DNA is TGCGCCAGCAGCCGGGGATCTGGGGTAAATTCACCCCTCCACTTT. It is translated as CASSRGSGVNSPLHF.

This clonotype was counted ten times or more. The V call is TRBV4-3, the J call TRBJ2-1, with 10 bases aligning to TRBD2. Germline V gene lookup returns CDR1 LGHNA and CDR2 YSLEER. The V and J ends lost 1 base and 1 base, in that order; junction bases with no gene match: 7. The CDR3 spans 18 residues. CDR3 coding DNA: TGCGCCAGCAGCCAAGCTCCTACTAGCGGGGTATCCTACAATGAGCAGTTCTTC. Translating it yields CASSQAPTSGVSYNEQFF.

A few counts support this clonotype. The J gene is TRBJ2-3, the V gene TRBV5-1, with 8 bases lining up with TRBD1. CDR1 and CDR2 (germline): SGHRS, YFSETQ. J was trimmed by 1 base and V by 8 bases; bases with no gene match: 9. This CDR3 has 15 residues. CDR3 coding DNA: TGCGCCAGTAGGAGTTGGGGACAGGGCACAGATACGCAGTATTTT. Its translation: CASRSWGQGTDTQYF.

This clonotype occurred many times. The rearrangement links TRBV5-1 to TRBJ2-7; 11 bases line up with TRBD2. With 3 bases clipped from V and 3 bases from J, the junction kept 5 bases outside the gene matches. This CDR3 has 15 residues. CDR1 and CDR2 from the germline V gene are SGHRS and YFSETQ. This CDR3 reads CASSSTSGKGYEQYF. The CDR3 nucleotides read TGCGCCAGCAGCTCGACTAGCGGGAAGGGCTACGAGCAGTACTTC.